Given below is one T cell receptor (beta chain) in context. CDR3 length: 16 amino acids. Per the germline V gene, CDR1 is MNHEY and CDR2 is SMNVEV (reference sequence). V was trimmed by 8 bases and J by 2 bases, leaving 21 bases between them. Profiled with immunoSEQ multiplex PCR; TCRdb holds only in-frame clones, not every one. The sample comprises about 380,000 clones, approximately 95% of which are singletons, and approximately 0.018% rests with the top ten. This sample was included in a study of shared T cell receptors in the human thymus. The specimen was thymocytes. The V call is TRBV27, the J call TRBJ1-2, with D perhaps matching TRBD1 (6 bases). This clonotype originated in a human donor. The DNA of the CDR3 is TGTGCCAGCTCTTTTAAAGGGGGTTTAGTGAACTATGGCTACACCTTC. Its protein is CASSFKGGLVNYGYTF.